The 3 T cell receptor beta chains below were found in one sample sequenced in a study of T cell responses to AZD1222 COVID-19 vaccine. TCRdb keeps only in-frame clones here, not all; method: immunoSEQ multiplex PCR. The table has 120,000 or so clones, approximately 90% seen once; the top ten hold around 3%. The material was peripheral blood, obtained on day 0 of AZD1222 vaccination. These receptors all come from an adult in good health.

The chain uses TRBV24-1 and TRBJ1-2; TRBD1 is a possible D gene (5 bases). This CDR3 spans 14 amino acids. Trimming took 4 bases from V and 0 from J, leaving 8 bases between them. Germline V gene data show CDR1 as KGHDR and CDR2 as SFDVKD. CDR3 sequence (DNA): TGTGCCACCAGTGAGGGGGGGGCTAACTATGGCTACACCTTC. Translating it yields CATSEGGANYGYTF.

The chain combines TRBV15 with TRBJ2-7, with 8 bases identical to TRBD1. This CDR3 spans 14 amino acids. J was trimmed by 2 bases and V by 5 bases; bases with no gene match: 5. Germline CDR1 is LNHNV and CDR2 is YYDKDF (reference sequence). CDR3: CATSARTGPYEQYF. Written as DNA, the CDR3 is TGTGCCACCAGCGCCCGGACAGGGCCCTACGAGCAGTACTTC. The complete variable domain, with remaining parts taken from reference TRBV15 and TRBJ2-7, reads DAMVIQNPRYQVTQFGKPVTLSCSQTLNHNVMYWYQQKSSQAPKLLFHYYDKDFNNEADTPDNFQSRRPNTSFCFLDIRSPGLGDTAMYLCATSARTGPYEQYFGPGTRLTVT.

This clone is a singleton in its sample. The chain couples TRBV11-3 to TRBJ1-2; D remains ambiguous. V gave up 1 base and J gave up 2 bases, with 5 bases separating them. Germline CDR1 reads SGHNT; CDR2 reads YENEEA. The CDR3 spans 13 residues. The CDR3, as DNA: TGTGCCAGCAGCTTAGGGGTCAACTATGGCTACACCTTC. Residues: CASSLGVNYGYTF.